Below are 21 T cell receptor beta chains sequenced from a single sample in a study of shared clonotypes between healthy human individuals. Some clones are missing from TCRdb's copy, which holds only in-frame ones; the method was immunoSEQ multiplex PCR. The profile shows a few million clones, approximately 93% of them singletons. The sample taken for sequencing was naive CD4+ T cells from PBMCs. Documented subset: CD45RA+ positively selected. The source of these receptors is a man aged 18 to 29 in good health. Some clones in this sample may be carry-over from other donors' samples.

The J gene is TRBJ2-4, the V gene TRBV30; the match to TRBD1 covers 8 bases. The CDR3 extends over 15 amino acids. The germline V gene has CDR1 GTSNPN and CDR2 SVGIG (reference sequence). The ends lost 0 bases at V and 2 bases at J; junction bases unmatched: 3. CDR3 nucleotides: TGTGCCTGGAGTGTCCAGGGGGCTTCCAAAAACATTCAGTACTTC. Its translation is CAWSVQGASKNIQYF.

The rearrangement links TRBV29-1 to TRBJ2-1, with D perhaps matching TRBD1 (5 bases). This CDR3 has 12 amino acids. V was pared by 4 bases and J by 9 bases, with 13 bases between. CDR1 and CDR2 from the germline V gene are SQVTM and ANQGSEA. This CDR3 reads CSVGRVDGEQFF. CDR3 nucleotide sequence: TGCAGCGTTGGCAGGGTAGATGGTGAGCAGTTCTTC.

V usage is TRBV4-2 and J usage is TRBJ2-7; D may be TRBD2 (5 bases). Trimming shortened V by 6 bases and J by 0 bases, and 9 bases separated the two germline ends. The CDR3 extends over 13 amino acids. CDR1 LGHNA and CDR2 YNFKEQ come from the germline V gene. Here the CDR3 reads CASRATSSYEQYF. The CDR3 DNA follows: TGTGCCAGCAGGGCTACTAGCTCCTACGAGCAGTACTTC.

Comments on this clone: The sample holds other DNA sequences that translate to the same CDR3. V usage is TRBV2 and J usage is TRBJ2-7; 7 bases align to TRBD2. Trimming removed 4 bases from V and 1 base from J; junction bases left unmatched: 4. Germline assignment: CDR1 SNHLY and CDR2 FYNNEI. This CDR3 region has 14 residues. In nucleotides, the CDR3 is TGTGCCAGCAGTGTTGAGCGGGGATCCTACGAGCAGTACTTC. It specifies CASSVERGSYEQYF.

This sequence joins TRBV28 and TRBJ2-7; 12 bases match TRBD2. The junction had 4 bases not matched to a gene; V was cut back by 3 bases and J by 4 bases. The CDR3 runs to 15 residues. From germline, CDR1 is MDHEN and CDR2 SYDVKM. Here the CDR3 reads CASSFASGRVYEQYF. DNA of the CDR3: TGTGCCAGCAGTTTCGCTAGCGGGAGGGTATACGAGCAGTACTTC.

The chain links TRBV10-3 to TRBJ2-7; the match to TRBD2 covers 15 bases. The CDR3 length is 20 residues. Germline V gene sequence: CDR1 ENHRY, CDR2 SYGVKD. The ends lost 7 bases at V and 4 bases at J; junction bases unmatched: 20. The CDR3 reads CAITRAPGLAGGPGSYEQYF. The CDR3 DNA is TGTGCCATCACTCGGGCTCCCGGACTAGCGGGAGGGCCAGGATCGTACGAGCAGTACTTC.

On this clone: At the DNA level, this CDR3 is encoded by other sequences in the same sample as well. This CDR3 is CAISERGGDTQYF. The CDR3 bases are TGTGCCATCAGTGAGAGGGGCGGAGATACGCAGTATTTT. The rearrangement links TRBV10-3 to TRBJ2-3; perhaps TRBD1 as D (5 bases). The CDR3 contains 13 residues. V was clipped by 2 bases and J by 5 bases, with 8 bases between them. Germline CDR1 ENHRY, CDR2 SYGVKD.

The rearrangement joins TRBV7-3 to TRBJ1-1; D is possibly TRBD1 (6 bases). The CDR3 sequence is 14 residues long. Trimming stripped 5 bases from V and 1 base from J, with 11 bases between. Germline V CDR1 and CDR2: SGHTA, FQGTGA. The CDR3 coding sequence is TGTGCCAGCAGCCGCATAGGGGGGAACACTGAAGCTTTCTTT. Its protein product is CASSRIGGNTEAFF.

The chain joins TRBV21-1 to TRBJ2-7; the table's TRBD2 call for D was not verified on the DNA. TRBV21-1 is tagged as a pseudogene. The CDR3 covers 16 residues. The DNA for the CDR3 is TGTGCCAGCAGCAAAGAGGTCGGGAGCCCGGCCCACGAGCAGTACTTC. Protein: CASSKEVGSPAHEQYF.

The V gene is TRBV28, the J gene TRBJ1-1; 10 nucleotides align to TRBD1. Germline loops: CDR1 MDHEN, CDR2 SYDVKM. Trimming at V came to 11 bases and at J to 11 bases, leaving 11 bases not matched to a gene. This CDR3 region has 12 residues. CDR3 amino acids: CAAVGTGEDAFF. In DNA, the CDR3 is TGTGCCGCAGTGGGGACAGGGGAAGACGCTTTCTTT.

The rearrangement joins TRBV7-2 to TRBJ2-7; 12 nucleotides match TRBD1. V lost 4 bases to trimming and J lost 6 bases; unmatched junction nucleotides: 7. This CDR3 has 15 residues. From germline, CDR1 is SGHTA and CDR2 FQGNSA. CDR3 sequence: CASSWTGTGGLEQYF. The CDR3 DNA follows: TGTGCCAGCAGCTGGACCGGGACAGGGGGCCTCGAGCAGTACTTC.

The rearrangement uses TRBV11-3 and TRBJ2-2; D perhaps matches TRBD2 (6 bases). Germline loops: CDR1 SGHNT, CDR2 YENEEA. V was shortened by 5 bases and J by 5 bases, with 9 bases between the two germline ends. This CDR3 comprises 13 residues. In DNA form, the CDR3 reads TGTGCCAGCAGCCGTGCGGGGACCGGGGAGCTGTTTTTT. Translation gives CASSRAGTGELFF.

This chain links TRBV7-3 with TRBJ2-2; 14 bases agree with TRBD2. The CDR3 contains 17 residues. In germline, CDR1 is SGHTA, CDR2 FQGTGA. Losses at the gene ends were 5 bases for V and 4 bases for J; bases not matched to a gene: 6. The CDR3 DNA follows: TGTGCCAGCAGCCAGGGACTAGCGGGAGTCGGCACCGGGGAGCTGTTTTTT. Protein sequence: CASSQGLAGVGTGELFF. Complete variable domain (other parts from reference TRBV7-3 and TRBJ2-2): GAGVSQTPSNKVTEKGKYVELRCDPISGHTALYWYRQSLGQGPEFLIYFQGTGAADDSGLPNDRFFAVRPEGSVSTLKIQRTERGDSAVYLCASSQGLAGVGTGELFFGEGSRLTVL.

The chain couples TRBV5-1 to TRBJ2-2; 7 nucleotides agree with TRBD1. Germline CDR1 reads SGHRS; CDR2 reads YFSETQ. The ends lost 4 bases at V and 6 bases at J; junction bases unmatched: 12. This CDR3 comprises 16 residues. CDR3 nucleotide sequence: TGCGCCAGCAGCGCCGAAGTAGGGGGCAGGTCCGGGGAGCTGTTTTTT. It translates to CASSAEVGGRSGELFF.

The chain links TRBV10-3 to TRBJ2-1; possibly TRBD2 for D (5 bases). There are 16 residues in the CDR3. CDR1 is ENHRY, CDR2 SYGVKD, per germline. Trimming pared 7 bases from V and 4 bases from J, leaving 20 bases between. The DNA for the CDR3 is TGTGCCATCACCGAGATTCGCGGGTCACAGTACAATGAGCAGTTCTTC. Translating gives CAITEIRGSQYNEQFF.

V is TRBV9 and J is TRBJ2-3; 10 bases are shared with TRBD2. In germline, CDR1 is SGDLS, CDR2 YYNGEE. The CDR3 contains 15 residues. Unmatched junction bases numbered 4, after V lost 4 bases and J lost 2 bases. This chain's CDR3 is CASSIGLAATDTQYF. DNA of the CDR3: TGTGCCAGCAGCATCGGACTAGCGGCCACAGATACGCAGTATTTT.

This chain joins TRBV18 and TRBJ1-1, with D unresolved. This CDR3 spans 13 amino acids. Germline values: CDR1 KGHSH, CDR2 LQKENI. Between the trimmed V and J ends, which lost 2 bases and 4 bases, there was a span of 8 bases. The CDR3 DNA follows: TGTGCCAGCTCACCAGTGGTGGCCACTGAAGCTTTCTTT. It codes for CASSPVVATEAFF.

The count of this clone is one. The same CDR3 is also encoded by other DNA sequences in this sample. V usage is TRBV7-2 and J usage is TRBJ2-3; the match to TRBD2 covers 7 bases. Germline V CDR1 and CDR2: SGHTA, FQGNSA. This CDR3 has 14 amino acids. V shed 2 bases and J 3 bases; nucleotides not matched to a gene: 2. CDR3 nucleotide sequence: TGTGCCAGCAGCTTACCCGGGAGGACAGATACGCAGTATTTT. Translating gives CASSLPGRTDTQYF.

The gene calls are TRBV6-5 and TRBJ2-3; no reliable D call. V was trimmed by 0 bases and J by 9 bases, leaving 10 bases between them. Germline V gene sequence: CDR1 MNHEY, CDR2 SVGAGI. CDR3 size: 13 residues. CDR3 in DNA: TGTGCCAGCAGTTACTCGGGCTCAGCCACGCAGTATTTT. Translation gives CASSYSGSATQYF.

This clone was recorded only once. In DNA, the CDR3 is TGTGCCAGCAGCCCGGGACGAATGACTAGCGGCCCAAACACAGATACGCAGTATTTT. Protein sequence: CASSPGRMTSGPNTDTQYF. The chain is built from TRBV7-2 and TRBJ2-3; TRBD2 matches 9 bases. The CDR3 spans 19 residues. V shed 5 bases and J 2 bases; nucleotides not matched to a gene: 17. The germline CDR1 and CDR2 sequences are SGHTA and FQGNSA. Drawing the rest from reference TRBV7-2 and TRBJ2-3, the complete variable domain is GAGVSQSPSNKVTEKGKDVELRCDPISGHTALYWYRQSLGQGLEFLIYFQGNSAPDKSGLPSDRFSAERTGGSVSTLTIQRTQQEDSAVYLCASSPGRMTSGPNTDTQYFGPGTRLTVL.

This chain links TRBV7-8 with TRBJ2-2, with 7 bases that match TRBD2. Germline V CDR1 and CDR2: SGHVS, FQNEAQ. The V gene end was trimmed by 2 bases and the J gene end by 6 bases; junction bases not matched to a gene: 6. The length of the CDR3 is 15 residues. CDR3 coding DNA: TGTGCCAGCAGCTTATGGATGGGAGGGGCCGGGGAGCTGTTTTTT. This encodes CASSLWMGGAGELFF.